Below, 7 T cell receptor beta chains from the same sample are listed, as sequenced in a study of T-cell memory formation after mild COVID-19. TCRdb independently ran MiXCR on the 5' RACE reads; one entry per CDR3 protein. The sample holds around 390,000 distinct CDR3 sequences, 15% to 20% seen once. What was sequenced was PBMCs or a T cell subset sorted from them (not recorded which). The receptors come from a man between 18 and 35 years old who had mild COVID-19 (a few samples of this study predate the infection). Cell type and time point are not known.

The chain uses TRBV6-1 and TRBJ1-2; D might be TRBD1 (6 bases). Germline assignment: CDR1 MNHNS and CDR2 SASEGT. This CDR3 has 13 amino acids. Trimming shortened V by 3 bases and J by 7 bases, and 12 bases separated the two germline ends. CDR3 amino acids: CASSEPGAAGYTF. The CDR3 nucleotides are TGTGCCAGCAGTGAGCCAGGGGCTGCTGGCTACACCTTC.

This chain joins TRBV20-1 and TRBJ2-5; 7 bases fit TRBD2. Germline CDR1 and CDR2: DFQATT and SNEGSKA (reference sequence). The CDR3 has 14 residues. The trim removed 2 bases at V and 2 bases at J, leaving 5 bases unmatched. CDR3 region: CSARSLRGQETQYF. The DNA of the CDR3 is TGCAGTGCTAGATCATTGCGGGGGCAAGAGACCCAGTACTTC.

The J gene is TRBJ2-3, the V gene TRBV14; D unclear. The length of the CDR3 is 13 residues. Per the germline V gene, CDR1 is SGHDN and CDR2 is FVKESK. Trimming pared 4 bases from V and 6 bases from J, leaving 11 bases between. In DNA form, the CDR3 reads TGTGCCAGCAGCCCTTCGTACCGGGATACGCAGTATTTT. Its translation: CASSPSYRDTQYF.

This clonotype has just a few counts. This chain joins TRBV5-1 and TRBJ1-2; 9 bases match TRBD1. The CDR3 loop spans 14 amino acids. Germline V gene data show CDR1 as SGHRS and CDR2 as YFSETQ. Germline trimming cut 4 bases from V and 4 bases from J; bases unmatched to any gene: 5. CDR3 bases: TGCGCCAGCAGCGAGCGGACAGGGGCCTATGGCTACACCTTC. Encoded protein: CASSERTGAYGYTF.

This clonotype occurred a few times. The gene calls are TRBV29-1 and TRBJ1-4; D gene unclear. CDR1 and CDR2 (germline): SQVTM, ANQGSEA. The V and J ends lost 7 bases and 4 bases respectively, with 10 bases between them. This CDR3 region has 12 residues. CDR3 residues: CSAYKDNEKLFF. The CDR3 DNA is TGCAGCGCCTATAAGGATAATGAAAAACTGTTTTTT.

A few counts support this clonotype. The V gene is TRBV7-9, the J gene TRBJ1-3; unclear D gene. V lost 6 bases and J lost 4, with 13 bases in between. CDR1 and CDR2 from the germline V gene are SEHNR and FQNEAQ (reference sequence). The CDR3 has 14 amino acids. This CDR3 reads CASRVAGTGNTIYF. The CDR3, as DNA: TGTGCCAGCAGAGTTGCGGGAACAGGAAACACCATATATTTT.

This chain joins TRBV3-1 and TRBJ1-2; possible D gene TRBD1, 6 bases. Germline CDR1 and CDR2: LGHDT and YNNKEL (reference sequence). With 0 bases removed from V and 8 bases from J, the gap between germline ends came to 10 bases. The CDR3 runs 13 residues. Here the CDR3 DNA reads TGTGCCAGCAGCCAAGACGGGGGGCGAGGCTACACCTTC. Translation gives CASSQDGGRGYTF.